Listed here are 24 T cell receptor beta chains from one sample, sequenced in a study of T cells in Graves' hyperthyroidism and ophthalmopathy. Amplification targeted TCR beta CDR3 regions from RNA transcripts. The HTBI set primed first-round TCR CDR3 RT-PCR. TCRdb re-called the multiplex PCR reads through MiXCR, storing one row per CDR3 protein. Of about 610,000 distinct CDR3 sequences in the sample, 46% were seen once. The sequencing input was peripheral blood or thyroid tissue (not recorded which). These receptor sequences come from a woman between 18 and 29 years old with Graves' hyperthyroidism.

This clonotype was seen many times. The rearrangement joins TRBV15 to TRBJ2-3; the match to TRBD1 covers 10 bases. V was pared by 4 bases and J by 6 bases, with 10 bases of the junction left unmatched. Germline CDR1 is LNHNV and CDR2 is YYDKDF (reference sequence). This CDR3 comprises 16 residues. The CDR3 DNA reads as TGTGCCACCAGCACCCCCCGGGACAGGGGAGGCGATACGCAGTATTTT. It yields the protein CATSTPRDRGGDTQYF.

The chain joins TRBV14 to TRBJ1-1; D is unclear. The ends were cut back, 5 bases at V and 9 bases at J, with 19 bases in the middle. In germline, CDR1 is SGHDN, CDR2 FVKESK. CDR3 size: 14 residues. CDR3 sequence: CASSSLLGIAKAFF. The DNA of the CDR3 is TGTGCCAGCAGCTCCCTCTTGGGTATTGCTAAAGCTTTCTTT.

This clonotype was seen a few times. The chain recombines TRBV6-5 with TRBJ1-1; D is uncertain. CDR1 MNHEY and CDR2 SVGAGI come from the germline V gene. This CDR3 has 12 residues. V shed 7 bases and J shed 4 bases, with 10 bases lying between them. CDR3 DNA sequence: TGTGCCAGCAAAAGGAGGCCCACTGAAGCTTTCTTT. It yields the protein CASKRRPTEAFF.

The chain employs TRBV7-9 and TRBJ2-5; D may be TRBD1 or TRBD2 (5 bases each). The CDR3 consists of 12 residues. Trimming took off 6 bases at V and 4 bases at J, with 9 bases between the two ends. Germline CDR1 reads SEHNR; CDR2 reads FQNEAQ (reference sequence). The CDR3 spells CASRGGTETQYF. The CDR3 nucleotides read TGTGCCAGCAGGGGTGGGACAGAGACCCAGTACTTC.

On this clonotype: Possible read error: a much larger clone is one base away. The chain employs TRBV6-1 and TRBJ1-4; no clear D. CDR3 length equals 14 residues. CDR1 is MNHNS and CDR2 is SASEGT in the germline V gene. As DNA, the CDR3 is TGTGCCAGCAGGGGTCGCACAACTAATGAAAAACTGCTTTTT. Residues: CASRGRTTNEKLLF.

This clonotype was seen many times. V gene TRBV7-9 combines with J gene TRBJ2-2, with D unresolved. This CDR3 has 16 residues. Germline-derived CDR1 and CDR2 are SEHNR and FQNEAQ (reference sequence). With 5 bases removed from V and 0 bases from J, the gap between germline ends came to 13 bases. In DNA, the CDR3 is TGTGCCAGCAGCGCATTACAGAAGTCGAACACCGGGGAGCTGTTTTTT. Translated, it gives CASSALQKSNTGELFF.

The V gene is TRBV2, the J gene TRBJ2-5, with D possibly being TRBD1 (6 bases). The J call could be wrong; TRBJ2-7 is a better fit for the DNA end. Germline V CDR1 and CDR2: SNHLY, FYNNEI. This CDR3 comprises 14 residues. CDR3 sequence: CASSQSRGYYEQYF. DNA for the CDR3: TGTGCCAGCAGCCAGTCAAGGGGGTATTACGAGCAGTACTTC.

This clonotype was seen ten or more times. The V gene is TRBV11-1, the J gene TRBJ2-5, with 13 bases aligning to TRBD2. Germline lookup yields CDR1 SGHAT and CDR2 FQDESV (reference sequence). J gave up 2 bases and V 5 bases, and 5 bases lay outside the gene matches. This CDR3 comprises 16 residues. CDR3 residues: CASSLGTSGKQETQYF. CDR3 bases: TGTGCCAGCAGCCTTGGGACTAGCGGGAAACAAGAGACCCAGTACTTC.

This clonotype was detected only once. The rearrangement joins TRBV6-1 to TRBJ2-5; D possibly corresponds to TRBD2 (6 bases). CDR3 size: 13 residues. Looked up from germline, CDR1 is MNHNS and CDR2 is SASEGT. V was clipped by 5 bases and J by 3 bases, with 10 bases between them. The CDR3 loop reads CASSKTSKETQYF. For the CDR3, the DNA is TGTGCCAGCAGTAAGACTAGTAAAGAGACCCAGTACTTC.

This clonotype was seen many times. CDR3 region: CASSLAPSSYNEQFF. In nucleotides, the CDR3 is TGTGCCAGCAGCTTGGCCCCGAGCTCCTACAATGAGCAGTTCTTC. This chain links TRBV5-5 with TRBJ2-1, with D uncertain. The CDR3 has 15 amino acids. Looked up from germline, CDR1 is SGHKS and CDR2 is YYEKEE (reference sequence). Trimming took 0 bases from V and 0 from J, leaving 7 bases between them.

The chain joins TRBV7-9 to TRBJ2-7, with 7 bases aligning to TRBD1. The V and J ends lost 5 bases and 5 bases, in that order; junction bases with no gene match: 6. The germline CDR1 and CDR2 sequences are SEHNR and FQNEAQ (reference sequence). The CDR3 consists of 13 residues. The CDR3 reads CASSSQQGNEQYF. CDR3 bases: TGTGCCAGCAGCAGTCAACAGGGGAACGAGCAGTACTTC.

Many counts were recorded for this clonotype. The rearrangement joins TRBV20-1 to TRBJ2-5; no clear D. V was trimmed by 4 bases and J by 3 bases, leaving 6 bases between them. The CDR3 is made up of 11 amino acids. The germline V gene has CDR1 DFQATT and CDR2 SNEGSKA (reference sequence). The CDR3 sequence: CSATTKETQYF. Here the CDR3 DNA reads TGCAGTGCTACAACCAAAGAGACCCAGTACTTC.

This clonotype has just a few counts. The chain couples TRBV3-1 to TRBJ1-5, with 8 nucleotides matching TRBD1. CDR1 and CDR2 (germline): LGHDT, YNNKEL (reference sequence). J was trimmed by 0 bases and V by 2 bases; bases with no gene match: 6. This CDR3 comprises 17 residues. The CDR3 sequence is CASSQSAGGYSNQPQHF. CDR3 in DNA: TGTGCCAGCAGCCAATCGGCAGGGGGCTATAGCAATCAGCCCCAGCATTTT.

The chain has TRBV7-2 and TRBJ2-7; 9 positions match TRBD1. Germline V gene lookup returns CDR1 SGHTA and CDR2 FQGNSA. This CDR3 is built from 15 residues. Germline trimming cut 5 bases from V and 0 bases from J; bases unmatched to any gene: 5. The CDR3 DNA reads as TGTGCCAGCAGCATCGGGACAGGGAACTCCTACGAGCAGTACTTC. This gives the protein CASSIGTGNSYEQYF.

This clonotype was found many times. The chain has TRBV6-2 or TRBV6-3 and TRBJ2-6; D is tentatively TRBD1 or TRBD2 (5 bases each). With 5 bases removed from V and 0 bases from J, the gap between germline ends came to 11 bases. Germline V gives CDR1 MNHEY, CDR2 SVGEGT. The CDR3 length is 16 residues. The CDR3 nucleotides are TGTGCCAGCAGTAGGGACGGTTTCTCTGGGGCCAACGTCCTGACTTTC. It encodes CASSRDGFSGANVLTF.

The V gene is TRBV27, the J gene TRBJ1-5; a weak D match, TRBD1 (5 bases). Germline V lookup: CDR1 MNHEY, CDR2 SMNVEV (reference sequence). This CDR3 has 14 residues. The V and J ends lost 3 bases and 6 bases respectively, with 12 bases between them. This chain's CDR3 is CASSFQGRGQPQHF. The CDR3 DNA follows: TGTGCCAGCAGTTTTCAGGGAAGGGGTCAGCCCCAGCATTTT.

The chain carries TRBV29-1 and TRBJ2-7; TRBD2 aligns across 7 bases. This CDR3 comprises 12 residues. With 8 bases clipped from V and 6 bases from J, the junction kept 10 bases outside the gene matches. CDR1 and CDR2 (germline): SQVTM, ANQGSEA. The CDR3 region is CSLGLLASEQYF. The CDR3 DNA reads as TGCAGCTTGGGATTACTAGCGTCCGAGCAGTACTTC.

For this clonotype: A much larger clone is a single base away; this may be a read error. The chain links TRBV6-1 to TRBJ1-3; D unclear. V was pared by 4 bases and J by 2 bases, with 12 bases between. CDR1 is MNHNS and CDR2 is SASEGT in the germline V gene. This CDR3 is built from 15 residues. This CDR3 reads CASSVSWAAGNTIYF. Written as DNA, the CDR3 is TGTGCCAGCAGTGTATCCTGGGCAGCTGGAAACACCATATATTTT.

The chain combines TRBV29-1 with TRBJ2-5; 8 bases are a match to TRBD2. The CDR3 totals 13 residues. V gave up 6 bases and J gave up 6 bases; unmatched junction bases: 9. Germline V gene data show CDR1 as SQVTM and CDR2 as ANQGSEA. CDR3 nucleotides: TGCAGCGTCACTGACCCGGGAGGGAAGACCCAGTACTTC. Encoded protein: CSVTDPGGKTQYF.

For this clonotype: One base away lies a much larger clone, so this may be a sequencing read error. No conserved phenylalanine or tryptophan ends this CDR3, so it is likely a read error. The DNA is left out, because the CDR3 cannot be placed on it with certainty; the CDR3 is given as TCRdb lists it. This chain connects TRBV5-1 to TRBJ1-5; the D segment call TRBD1 is taken from the table without a DNA check. The germline V gene encodes CDR1 SGHRS and CDR2 YFSETQ. The CDR3 numbers 12 amino acids, ends counted. CDR3 sequence reads: CASSQGDSNEHL.

On this clonotype: Possible read error: a much larger clone is one base away. CDR3 coding DNA: TGTACCAGCAGCTCCATAGCGGGAGTTGAGACCCAGTACTTC. Translating gives CTSSSIAGVETQYF. V gene TRBV7-2 combines with J gene TRBJ2-5; TRBD2 agrees at 9 bases. This CDR3 contains 14 residues. The V segment lost 4 bases and the J segment 5 bases; nucleotides outside the gene matches: 5. CDR1 and CDR2 (germline): SGHTA, FQGNSA.

This clonotype has only a few counts. The chain recombines TRBV25-1 with TRBJ2-1; 10 positions agree with TRBD2. J gave up 6 bases and V 1 base, and 3 bases lay outside the gene matches. CDR1 MGHDK and CDR2 SYGVNS come from the germline V gene. The CDR3 runs 15 residues. CDR3 sequence reads: CASSELAGGRNEQFF. CDR3 bases: TGTGCCAGCAGTGAATTAGCGGGGGGCCGCAATGAGCAGTTCTTC.

CDR3 sequence reads: CASRPSGSQETQYF. The CDR3 DNA sequence: TGTGCCAGCAGACCCAGCGGGAGCCAGGAGACCCAGTACTTC. This chain connects TRBV2 to TRBJ2-5; 8 bases align to TRBD2. Trimming took 6 bases from V and 5 from J; bases not matched to a gene: 8. Germline-derived CDR1 and CDR2 are SNHLY and FYNNEI. This CDR3 has 14 amino acids.

This clonotype was seen ten or more times. The V and J genes are TRBV6-4 and TRBJ2-2, with 10 bases that match TRBD1. Germline-derived CDR1 and CDR2 are MRHNA and SNTAGT. This CDR3 is built from 14 residues. After removal of 6 bases from V and 6 bases from J, the junction contained 4 bases not matched to a gene. CDR3 residues: CASSNGTGAGELFF. The DNA of the CDR3 is TGTGCCAGCAGCAACGGGACAGGGGCCGGGGAGCTGTTTTTT.